The 25 T cell receptor beta chains reported below all come from one sample, sequenced in a study of T cell responses to AZD1222 COVID-19 vaccine. TCRdb keeps only in-frame clones here, not all; method: immunoSEQ multiplex PCR. The data show about 110,000 clones, 92% seen once. The sample here was peripheral blood, taken 28 days after the second AZD1222 dose. These TCRs come from an adult who received the AZD1222 COVID-19 vaccine.

The genes are TRBV27 and TRBJ2-7; 8 nucleotides line up with TRBD1. J gave up 5 bases and V 5 bases, and 11 bases lay outside the gene matches. CDR3 length equals 15 residues. The germline gives CDR1 MNHEY, CDR2 SMNVEV (reference sequence). Here the CDR3 reads CASSRGQGPVHEQYF. In DNA, the CDR3 is TGTGCCAGCAGTCGTGGACAGGGACCTGTCCACGAGCAGTACTTC.

This clone was seen a single time. The chain is built from TRBV7-9 and TRBJ1-2; TRBD1 matches 9 bases. In germline, CDR1 is SEHNR, CDR2 FQNEAQ (reference sequence). The CDR3 spans 13 residues. The ends lost 5 bases at V and 7 bases at J; junction bases unmatched: 5. Here the CDR3 reads CASSLRTGAGYTF. In DNA form, the CDR3 reads TGTGCCAGCAGCCTACGGACAGGGGCTGGCTACACCTTC.

The CDR3 region has the DNA TGTGCCAGCAGCTTGTTTCAGGGTTTAGTTGGGGCCAACGTCCTGACTTTC. It specifies CASSLFQGLVGANVLTF. The chain recombines TRBV5-6 with TRBJ2-6; D might be TRBD1 (5 bases). This CDR3 has 17 amino acids. Between the trimmed V and J ends, which lost 1 base and 3 bases, there was a span of 14 bases. Germline CDR1 is SGHDT and CDR2 is YYEEEE.

This sequence joins TRBV19 and TRBJ1-6, with D possibly matching TRBD1 (5 bases). Germline V CDR1 and CDR2: LNHDA, SQIVND (reference sequence). There are 16 residues in the CDR3. Trimming cost V 1 base and J 10 bases, with 17 bases left between them. CDR3 in amino acids: CASSIGGGGSWSPLHF. Here the CDR3 DNA reads TGTGCCAGTAGTATAGGAGGCGGGGGATCTTGGTCACCCCTCCACTTT.

Concerning this clone: It may be a read error: a sequence one base away is much more abundant. Within the sample, other DNA sequences also encode this same CDR3. The chain is built from TRBV10-1 and TRBJ1-1, with 8 nucleotides matching TRBD1. Germline CDR1 WNHNN, CDR2 SYGVQD (reference sequence). CDR3 length: 13 residues. V trimming: 9 bases; J trimming: 6 bases; junction bases outside the gene matches: 9. The CDR3 bases are TGCGCCAGTACTCAGGGGGCATCGGCTGAAGCTTTCTTT. Amino acid sequence: CASTQGASAEAFF.

This clone has just a few counts. V gene TRBV5-1 combines with J gene TRBJ1-6; tentatively, D is TRBD1 (6 bases). V was clipped by 4 bases and J by 3 bases, with 11 bases between them. Germline assignment: CDR1 SGHRS and CDR2 YFSETQ. This CDR3 spans 15 amino acids. CDR3 sequence (DNA): TGCGCCAGCAGCGTAGGACAGAACTATAATTCACCCCTCCACTTT. It is translated as CASSVGQNYNSPLHF.

The J gene is TRBJ2-7, the V gene TRBV3-1 (or the pseudogene TRBV3-2); D possibly corresponds to TRBD2 (5 bases). V was shortened by 4 bases and J by 2 bases, with 15 bases between the two germline ends. Germline CDR1 is LGHDT and CDR2 is YNNKEL (reference sequence). This CDR3 is built from 15 residues. The CDR3 spells CASSPTAGVTYEQYF. The CDR3 nucleotides are TGTGCCAGCAGCCCGACCGCCGGGGTAACCTACGAGCAGTACTTC.

This clone was counted a single time. The rearrangement joins TRBV4-2 to TRBJ2-3; 8 positions agree with TRBD2. CDR1 and CDR2 from the germline V gene are LGHNA and YNFKEQ. The junction had 5 bases not matched to a gene; V was cut back by 2 bases and J by 4 bases. The CDR3 runs 15 residues. CDR3 residues: CASSQKAGEADTQYF. DNA of the CDR3: TGTGCCAGCAGCCAAAAAGCGGGAGAGGCAGATACGCAGTATTTT.

The CDR3 sequence is CASRPPQGFADTQYF. The DNA for the CDR3 is TGCGCCAGCAGACCCCCACAGGGGTTTGCAGATACGCAGTATTTT. The chain combines TRBV5-1 with TRBJ2-3, with 7 bases lining up with TRBD1. The CDR3 has 15 residues. V was pared by 5 bases and J by 4 bases, with 10 bases of the junction left unmatched. Germline CDR1 and CDR2: SGHRS and YFSETQ.

The gene calls are TRBV28 and TRBJ1-5; the match to TRBD1 covers 9 bases. Germline CDR1 reads MDHEN; CDR2 reads SYDVKM. V lost 4 bases to trimming and J lost 5 bases; unmatched junction nucleotides: 6. The CDR3 consists of 15 residues. CDR3 coding DNA: TGTGCCAGCAGTTCAACCGGGACAGGGTATCAGCCCCAGCATTTT. Translation: CASSSTGTGYQPQHF.

V is TRBV7-8 and J is TRBJ1-5, with D perhaps matching TRBD1 (5 bases). Germline CDR1 SGHVS, CDR2 FQNEAQ. This CDR3 has 14 amino acids. Trimming cost V 7 bases and J 1 base, with 11 bases left between them. The DNA for the CDR3 is TGTGCCAGCAAGGACAATCGGAGCAATCAGCCCCAGCATTTT. Its translation: CASKDNRSNQPQHF.

The rearrangement uses TRBV5-6 and TRBJ1-1, with D perhaps TRBD1 (5 bases). V was cut by 3 bases and J by 2 bases, with 11 bases left in between. Germline CDR1 is SGHDT and CDR2 is YYEEEE. The CDR3 is 14 residues long. CDR3 residues: CASSSLQGNTEAFF. The CDR3, as DNA: TGTGCCAGCAGCTCCCTCCAGGGAAACACTGAAGCTTTCTTT.

The chain has TRBV3-1 (or the pseudogene TRBV3-2) and TRBJ2-1; D is unresolved. CDR1 LGHDT and CDR2 YNNKEL come from the germline V gene (reference sequence). The CDR3 is 12 residues long. Trimming removed 0 bases at V and 3 bases at J, with 0 bases between. This CDR3 is CASSQDYNEQFF. The CDR3 DNA is TGTGCCAGCAGCCAAGACTACAATGAGCAGTTCTTC.

The V call is TRBV6-5, the J call TRBJ1-6; no clear D. The CDR3 runs to 14 residues. V lost 7 bases to trimming and J lost 10 bases, with 17 bases between them. Germline V gene sequence: CDR1 MNHEY, CDR2 SVGAGI. The CDR3 DNA reads TGTGCCAGCACCTCAGGAATTTCGGGATCACCCCTCCACTTT. Residues: CASTSGISGSPLHF.

The CDR3 bases are TGTGCCAGCAGCCAAGCTGGATACAGGGGAGCCGGAAACACCATATATTTT. It is translated as CASSQAGYRGAGNTIYF. The chain carries TRBV4-2 and TRBJ1-3; 7 nucleotides align to TRBD1. The CDR3 totals 17 residues. Per the germline V gene, CDR1 is LGHNA and CDR2 is YNFKEQ. Losses at the gene ends were 1 base for V and 4 bases for J; bases not matched to a gene: 10.

V and J are TRBV20-1 and TRBJ2-1, with no clear D. The CDR3 has 11 residues. CDR1 DFQATT and CDR2 SNEGSKA come from the germline V gene (reference sequence). V was shortened by 1 base and J by 9 bases, with 7 bases between the two germline ends. The CDR3 loop reads CSARVEREQFF. CDR3 coding DNA: TGCAGTGCTAGAGTGGAACGTGAGCAGTTCTTC.

The chain joins TRBV23-1 to TRBJ2-7, with 7 bases matching TRBD1. TRBV23-1 is labeled an ORF, and its function is uncertain. J gave up 0 bases and V 3 bases, and 2 bases lay outside the gene matches. This CDR3 region has 14 residues. The CDR3 DNA sequence: TGCGCCAGCAGTCAGTCAGGGGGCTCCTACGAGCAGTACTTC. This codes for CASSQSGGSYEQYF.

The chain uses TRBV6-6 and TRBJ2-2; possible D gene TRBD1, 5 bases. From germline, CDR1 is MNHNY and CDR2 SVGAGI (reference sequence). The CDR3 covers 16 residues. The V gene lost 2 bases and the J gene lost 1 base, with 11 bases spanning the gap. The CDR3 reads CASSYKPRENTGELFF. Here the CDR3 DNA reads TGTGCCAGCAGTTACAAACCCAGGGAGAACACCGGGGAGCTGTTTTTT.

The count of this clone is one. The genes are TRBV7-8 and TRBJ2-7; possible D gene TRBD2, 6 bases. Germline V gives CDR1 SGHVS, CDR2 FQNEAQ. The CDR3 is 18 amino acids. V was clipped by 2 bases and J by 1 base, with 21 bases between them. The CDR3 coding sequence is TGTGCCAGCAGCTTAAATGCTGGAGGGCCCACGATGTCCTACGAGCAGTACTTC. Amino acid sequence: CASSLNAGGPTMSYEQYF.

This chain connects TRBV2 to TRBJ2-5; no firm D call. The ends were cut back, 3 bases at V and 5 bases at J, with 10 bases in the middle. Germline V gene data show CDR1 as SNHLY and CDR2 as FYNNEI. The CDR3 has 13 residues. The CDR3 region is CASSDTGMETQYF. Written as DNA, the CDR3 is TGTGCCAGCAGTGACACTGGAATGGAGACCCAGTACTTC.

The rearrangement uses TRBV7-9 and TRBJ2-1; no clear D. The CDR3 runs 15 residues. Germline CDR1 and CDR2: SEHNR and FQNEAQ (reference sequence). V was trimmed by 6 bases and J by 2 bases, leaving 14 bases between them. DNA for the CDR3: TGTGCCAGCAGTCACTCCGAGGATCCCTACAATGAGCAGTTCTTC. Amino acid sequence: CASSHSEDPYNEQFF.

This sequence joins TRBV6-5 and TRBJ2-7, with unresolved D. There are 14 residues in the CDR3. V was trimmed by 8 bases and J by 2 bases, leaving 16 bases between them. Germline CDR1 MNHEY, CDR2 SVGAGI. The CDR3 nucleotides read TGTGCCAGCGTGCCGACATATGGAACCTACGAGCAGTACTTC. It codes for CASVPTYGTYEQYF.

The chain carries TRBV6-5 and TRBJ1-1, with D perhaps matching TRBD1 (5 bases). CDR1 is MNHEY, CDR2 SVGAGI, per germline. CDR3 length: 13 residues. V lost 9 bases and J lost 4, with 15 bases in between. Here the CDR3 reads CASLRGDSTEAFF. CDR3 sequence (DNA): TGTGCCAGTCTTAGGGGAGACAGCACTGAAGCTTTCTTT.

The chain is built from TRBV4-1 and TRBJ2-1; the D call may be TRBD1 or TRBD2 (5 bases each). The CDR3 is 17 amino acids. The V end was cut by 0 bases, the J end by 8 bases, with 20 bases between. CDR1 and CDR2 from the germline V gene are MGHRA and YSYEKL. Here the CDR3 reads CASSQDSGTQRKYEQFF. The DNA of the CDR3 is TGCGCCAGCAGCCAAGATTCCGGGACCCAGCGGAAGTATGAGCAGTTCTTC.

This clone was seen only a few times. The chain carries TRBV6-4 and TRBJ1-5; D unclear. CDR1 and CDR2 (germline): MRHNA, SNTAGT. Trimming shortened V by 3 bases and J by 1 base, and 4 bases separated the two germline ends. The CDR3 spans 13 residues. The CDR3 loop is CASSEQSNQPQHF. As DNA, the CDR3 is TGTGCCAGCAGTGAACAGAGCAATCAGCCCCAGCATTTT.